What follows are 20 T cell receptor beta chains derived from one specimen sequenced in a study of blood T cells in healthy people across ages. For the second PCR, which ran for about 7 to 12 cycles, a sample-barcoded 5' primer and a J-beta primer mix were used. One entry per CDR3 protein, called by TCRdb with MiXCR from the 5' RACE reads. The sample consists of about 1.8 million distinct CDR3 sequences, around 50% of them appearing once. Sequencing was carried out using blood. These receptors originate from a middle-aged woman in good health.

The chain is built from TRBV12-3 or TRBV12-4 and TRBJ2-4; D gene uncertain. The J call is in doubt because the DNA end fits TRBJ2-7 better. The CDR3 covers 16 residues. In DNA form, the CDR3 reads TGTGCCAGCAGACCCCCGGGCAGGCGATCGTTCTACGAGCAGTACTTC. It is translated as CASRPPGRRSFYEQYF.

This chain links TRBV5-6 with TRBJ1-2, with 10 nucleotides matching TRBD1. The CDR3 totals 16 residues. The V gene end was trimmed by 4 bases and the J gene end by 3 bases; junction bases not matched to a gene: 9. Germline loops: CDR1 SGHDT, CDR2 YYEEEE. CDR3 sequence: CASSLAPGQGYYGYTF. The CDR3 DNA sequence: TGTGCCAGCAGCCTCGCTCCGGGACAGGGGTACTATGGCTACACCTTC.

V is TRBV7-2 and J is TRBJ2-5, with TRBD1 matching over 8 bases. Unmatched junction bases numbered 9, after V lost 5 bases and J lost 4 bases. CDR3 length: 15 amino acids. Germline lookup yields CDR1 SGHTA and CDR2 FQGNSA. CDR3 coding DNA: TGTGCCAGCAGCCTCTACCGTGGACAGGGAGAGACCCAGTACTTC. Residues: CASSLYRGQGETQYF.

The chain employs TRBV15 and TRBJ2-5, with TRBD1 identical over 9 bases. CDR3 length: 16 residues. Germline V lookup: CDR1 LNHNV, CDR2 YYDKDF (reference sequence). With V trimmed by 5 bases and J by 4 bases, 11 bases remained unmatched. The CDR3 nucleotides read TGTGCCACCAGCGAACCAACAGGGGGCAGTGGAGAGACCCAGTACTTC. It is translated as CATSEPTGGSGETQYF.

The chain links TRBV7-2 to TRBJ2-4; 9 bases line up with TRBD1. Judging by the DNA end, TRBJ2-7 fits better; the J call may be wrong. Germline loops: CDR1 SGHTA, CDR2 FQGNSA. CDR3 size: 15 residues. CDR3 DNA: TGTGCCAGCAGCTTAGGGGGGACAGGGTACTGCGAGCAGTACTTC. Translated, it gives CASSLGGTGYCEQYF.

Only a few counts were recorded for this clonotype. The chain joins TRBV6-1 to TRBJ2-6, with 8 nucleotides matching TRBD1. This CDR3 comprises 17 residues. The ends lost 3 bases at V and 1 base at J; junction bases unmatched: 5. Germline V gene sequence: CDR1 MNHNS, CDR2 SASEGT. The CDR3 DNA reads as TGTGCCAGCAGTGAGGCAGGGGGCCTTTCTGGGGCCAACGTCCTGACTTTC. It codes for CASSEAGGLSGANVLTF.

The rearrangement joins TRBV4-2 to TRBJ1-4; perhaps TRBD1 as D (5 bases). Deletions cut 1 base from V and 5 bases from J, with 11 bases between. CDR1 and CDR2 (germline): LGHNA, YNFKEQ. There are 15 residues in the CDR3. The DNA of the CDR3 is TGTGCCAGCAGCCAAGGGGGCAGGGAGAATGAAAAACTGTTTTTT. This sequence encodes CASSQGGRENEKLFF.

CDR3 amino acids: CASTTSNDRFYGYTF. CDR3 nucleotides: TGTGCCAGCACCACCTCTAATGACAGATTCTATGGCTACACCTTC. The V gene is TRBV12-3 or TRBV12-4, the J gene TRBJ1-2; D possibly corresponds to TRBD1 (5 bases). The CDR3 runs 15 residues. V was shortened by 7 bases and J by 4 bases, with 19 bases between the two germline ends.

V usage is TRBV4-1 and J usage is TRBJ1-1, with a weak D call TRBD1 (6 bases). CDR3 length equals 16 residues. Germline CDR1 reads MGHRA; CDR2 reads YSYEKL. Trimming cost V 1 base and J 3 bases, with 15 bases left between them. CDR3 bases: TGCGCCAGCAGCCAAGTTAGGACAGACAGACACACTGAAGCTTTCTTT. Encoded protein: CASSQVRTDRHTEAFF.

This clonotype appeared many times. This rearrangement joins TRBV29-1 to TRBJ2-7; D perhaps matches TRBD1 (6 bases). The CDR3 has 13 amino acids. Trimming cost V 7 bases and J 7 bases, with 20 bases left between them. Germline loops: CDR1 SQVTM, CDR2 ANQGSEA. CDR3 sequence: CSADDGIGGEQYF. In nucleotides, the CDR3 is TGCAGCGCTGACGACGGGATAGGGGGTGAGCAGTACTTC.

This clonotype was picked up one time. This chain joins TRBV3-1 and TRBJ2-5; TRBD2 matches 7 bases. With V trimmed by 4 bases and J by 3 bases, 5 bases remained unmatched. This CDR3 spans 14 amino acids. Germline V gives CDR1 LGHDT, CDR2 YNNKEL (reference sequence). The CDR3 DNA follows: TGTGCCAGCAGCCTGGGACTACCGAAAGAGACCCAGTACTTC. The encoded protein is CASSLGLPKETQYF.

The CDR3 DNA reads TGTGCCAGCAGCTTAGCAGGGACGTCTGGGGGGAGCTACACCTTC. Translation: CASSLAGTSGGSYTF. The V and J genes are TRBV7-2 and TRBJ1-2; weak D call: TRBD1 (5 bases). The CDR3 runs to 15 residues. V was trimmed by 0 bases and J by 9 bases, leaving 17 bases between them. The germline gives CDR1 SGHTA, CDR2 FQGNSA.

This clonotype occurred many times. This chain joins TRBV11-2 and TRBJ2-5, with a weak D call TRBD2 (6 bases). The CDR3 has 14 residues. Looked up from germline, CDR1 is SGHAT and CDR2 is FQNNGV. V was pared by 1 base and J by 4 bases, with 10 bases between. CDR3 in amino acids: CASSLVAGGETQYF. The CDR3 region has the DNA TGTGCCAGCAGCTTAGTAGCCGGGGGAGAGACCCAGTACTTC.

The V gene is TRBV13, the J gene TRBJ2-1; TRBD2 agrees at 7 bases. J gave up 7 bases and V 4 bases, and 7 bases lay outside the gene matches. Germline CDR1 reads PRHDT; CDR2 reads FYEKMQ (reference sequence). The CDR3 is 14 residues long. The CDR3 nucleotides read TGTGCCAGCAGCTCTAACCAGCGGGGAAATGAGCAGTTCTTC. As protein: CASSSNQRGNEQFF.

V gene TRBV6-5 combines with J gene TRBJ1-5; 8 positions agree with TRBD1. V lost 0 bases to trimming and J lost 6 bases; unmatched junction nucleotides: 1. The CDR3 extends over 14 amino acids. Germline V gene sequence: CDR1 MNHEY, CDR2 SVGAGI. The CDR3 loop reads CASSYSTGVQPQHF. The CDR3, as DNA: TGTGCCAGCAGTTACTCGACAGGGGTTCAGCCCCAGCATTTT.

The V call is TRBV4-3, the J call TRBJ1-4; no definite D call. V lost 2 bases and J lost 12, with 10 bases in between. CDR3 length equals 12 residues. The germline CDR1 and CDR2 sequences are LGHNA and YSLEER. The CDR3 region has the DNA TGCGCCAGCAGCCAATCTGAGGGCGAACTGTTTTTT. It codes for CASSQSEGELFF.

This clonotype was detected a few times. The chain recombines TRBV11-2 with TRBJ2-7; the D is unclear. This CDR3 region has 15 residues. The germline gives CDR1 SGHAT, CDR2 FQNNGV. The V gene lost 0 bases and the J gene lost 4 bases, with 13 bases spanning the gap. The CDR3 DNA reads TGTGCCAGCAGCTTAGATGAAGGACGACTTTACGAGCAGTACTTC. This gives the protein CASSLDEGRLYEQYF.

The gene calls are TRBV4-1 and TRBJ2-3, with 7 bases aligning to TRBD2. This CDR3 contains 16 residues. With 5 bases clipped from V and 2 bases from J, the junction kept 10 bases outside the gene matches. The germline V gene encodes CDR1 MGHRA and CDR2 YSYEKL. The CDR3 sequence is CASSYMLSGVTDTQYF. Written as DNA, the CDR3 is TGCGCCAGCAGCTATATGCTAAGCGGGGTCACAGATACGCAGTATTTT.

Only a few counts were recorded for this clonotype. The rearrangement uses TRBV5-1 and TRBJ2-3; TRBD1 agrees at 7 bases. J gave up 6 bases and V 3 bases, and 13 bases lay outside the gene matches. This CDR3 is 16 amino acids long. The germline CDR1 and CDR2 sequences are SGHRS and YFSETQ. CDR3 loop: CASSYSTSTGIDTQYF. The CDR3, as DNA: TGCGCCAGCAGCTACTCCACATCGACAGGGATTGATACGCAGTATTTT. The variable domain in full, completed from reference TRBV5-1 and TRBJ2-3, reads KAGVTQTPRYLIKTRGQQVTLSCSPISGHRSVSWYQQTPGQGLQFLFEYFSETQRNKGNFPGRFSGRQFSNSRSEMNVSTLELGDSALYLCASSYSTSTGIDTQYFGPGTRLTVL.

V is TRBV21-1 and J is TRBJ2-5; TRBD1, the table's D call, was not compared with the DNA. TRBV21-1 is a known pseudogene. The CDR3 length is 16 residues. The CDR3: CASSGRDRKYQETQYF. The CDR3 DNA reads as TGTGCCAGCAGCGGCCGGGACAGGAAGTACCAAGAGACCCAGTACTTC.